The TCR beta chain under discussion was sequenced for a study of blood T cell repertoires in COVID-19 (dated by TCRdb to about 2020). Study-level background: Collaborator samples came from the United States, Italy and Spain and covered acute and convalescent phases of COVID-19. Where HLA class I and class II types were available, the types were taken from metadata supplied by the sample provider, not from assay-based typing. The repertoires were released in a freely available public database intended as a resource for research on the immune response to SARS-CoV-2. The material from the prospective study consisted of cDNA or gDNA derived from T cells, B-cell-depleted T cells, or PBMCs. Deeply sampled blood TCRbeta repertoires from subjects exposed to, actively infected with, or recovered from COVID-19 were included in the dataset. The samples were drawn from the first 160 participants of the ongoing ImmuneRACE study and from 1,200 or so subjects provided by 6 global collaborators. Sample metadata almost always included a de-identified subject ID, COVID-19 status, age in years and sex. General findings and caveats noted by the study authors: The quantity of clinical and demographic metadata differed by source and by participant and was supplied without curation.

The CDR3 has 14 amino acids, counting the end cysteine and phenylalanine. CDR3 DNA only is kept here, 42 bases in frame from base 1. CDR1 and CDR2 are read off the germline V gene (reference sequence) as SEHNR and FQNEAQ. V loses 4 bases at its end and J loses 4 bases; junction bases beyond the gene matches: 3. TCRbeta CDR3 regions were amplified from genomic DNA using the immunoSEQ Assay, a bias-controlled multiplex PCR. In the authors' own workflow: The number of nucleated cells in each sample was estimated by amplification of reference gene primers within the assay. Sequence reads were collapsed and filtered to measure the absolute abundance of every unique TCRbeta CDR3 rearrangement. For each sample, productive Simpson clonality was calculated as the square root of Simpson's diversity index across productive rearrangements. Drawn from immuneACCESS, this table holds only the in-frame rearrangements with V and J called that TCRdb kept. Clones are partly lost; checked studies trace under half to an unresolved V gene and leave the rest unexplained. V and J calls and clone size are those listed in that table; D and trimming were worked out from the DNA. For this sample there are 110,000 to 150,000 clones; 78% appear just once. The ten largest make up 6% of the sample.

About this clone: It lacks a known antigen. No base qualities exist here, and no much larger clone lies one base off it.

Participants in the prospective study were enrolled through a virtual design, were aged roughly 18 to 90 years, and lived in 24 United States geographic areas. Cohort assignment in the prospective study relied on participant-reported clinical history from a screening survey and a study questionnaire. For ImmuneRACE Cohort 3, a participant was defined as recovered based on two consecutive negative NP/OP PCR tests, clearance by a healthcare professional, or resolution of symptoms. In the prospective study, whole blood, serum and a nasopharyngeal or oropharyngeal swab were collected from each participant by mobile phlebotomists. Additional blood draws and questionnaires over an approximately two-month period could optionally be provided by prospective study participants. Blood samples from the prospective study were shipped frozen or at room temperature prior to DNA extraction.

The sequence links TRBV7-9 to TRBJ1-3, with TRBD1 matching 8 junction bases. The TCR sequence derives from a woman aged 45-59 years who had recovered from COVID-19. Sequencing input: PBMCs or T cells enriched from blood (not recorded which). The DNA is TGTGCCAGCAGCTCGACAGGGGTCGGAAACACCATATATTTT. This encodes CASSSTGVGNTIYF.